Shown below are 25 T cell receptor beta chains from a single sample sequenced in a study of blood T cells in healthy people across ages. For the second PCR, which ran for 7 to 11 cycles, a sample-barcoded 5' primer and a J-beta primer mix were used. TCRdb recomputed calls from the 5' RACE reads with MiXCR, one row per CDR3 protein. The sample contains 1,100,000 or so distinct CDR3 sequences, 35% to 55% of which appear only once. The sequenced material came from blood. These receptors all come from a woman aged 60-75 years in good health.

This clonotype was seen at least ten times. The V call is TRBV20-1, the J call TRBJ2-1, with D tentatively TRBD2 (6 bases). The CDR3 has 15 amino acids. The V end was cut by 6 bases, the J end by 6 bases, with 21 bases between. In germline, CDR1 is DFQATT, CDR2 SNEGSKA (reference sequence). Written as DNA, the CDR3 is TGCAGTGCCCCTGAAACTCGCGGGAAGAGCAATGAGCAGTTCTTC. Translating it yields CSAPETRGKSNEQFF.

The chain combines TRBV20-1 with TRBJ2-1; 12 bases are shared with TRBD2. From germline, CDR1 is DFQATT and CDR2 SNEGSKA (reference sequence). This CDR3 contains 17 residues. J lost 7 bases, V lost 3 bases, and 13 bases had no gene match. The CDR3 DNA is TGCAGTGCTAGTCGCGCCGCCCTAGCGGGAGGGTCGAATGAGCAGTTCTTC. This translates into CSASRAALAGGSNEQFF.

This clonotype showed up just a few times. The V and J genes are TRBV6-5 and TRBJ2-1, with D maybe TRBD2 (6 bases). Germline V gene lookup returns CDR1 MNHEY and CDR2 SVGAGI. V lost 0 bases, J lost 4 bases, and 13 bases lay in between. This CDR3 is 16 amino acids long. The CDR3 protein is CASSYSAGTGYNEQFF. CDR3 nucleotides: TGTGCCAGCAGTTACTCGGCCGGGACTGGGTACAATGAGCAGTTCTTC.

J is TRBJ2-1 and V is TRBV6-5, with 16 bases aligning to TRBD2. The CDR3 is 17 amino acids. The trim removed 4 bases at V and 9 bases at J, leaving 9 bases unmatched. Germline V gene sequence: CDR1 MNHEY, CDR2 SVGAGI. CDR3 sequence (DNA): TGTGCCAGCAGTTTTGGGACTAGCGGGAGGGGGAACACTGAGCAGTTCTTC. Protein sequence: CASSFGTSGRGNTEQFF.

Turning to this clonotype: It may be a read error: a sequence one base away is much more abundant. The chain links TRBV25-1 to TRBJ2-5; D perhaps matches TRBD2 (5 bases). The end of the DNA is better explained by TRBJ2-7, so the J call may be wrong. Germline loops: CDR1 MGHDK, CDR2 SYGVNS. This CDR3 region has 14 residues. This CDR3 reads CASSVRGSSCEQYF. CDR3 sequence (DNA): TGTGCCAGCAGTGTTCGAGGGAGCTCCTGCGAGCAGTACTTC.

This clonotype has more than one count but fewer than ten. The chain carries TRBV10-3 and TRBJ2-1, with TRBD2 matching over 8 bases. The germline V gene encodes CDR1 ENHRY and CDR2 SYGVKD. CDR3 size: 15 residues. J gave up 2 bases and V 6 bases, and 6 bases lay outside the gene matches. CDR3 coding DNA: TGTGCCATCAGCAGCGGGAGTAACCCCTACAATGAGCAGTTCTTC. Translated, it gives CAISSGSNPYNEQFF.

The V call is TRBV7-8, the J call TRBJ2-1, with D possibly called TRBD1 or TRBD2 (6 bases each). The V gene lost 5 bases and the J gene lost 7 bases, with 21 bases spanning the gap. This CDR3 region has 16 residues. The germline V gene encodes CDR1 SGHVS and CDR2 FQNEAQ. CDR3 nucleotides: TGTGCCAGCAGCGTGTACCGCGGGACAAGGGGAAATGAGCAGTTCTTC. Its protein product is CASSVYRGTRGNEQFF.

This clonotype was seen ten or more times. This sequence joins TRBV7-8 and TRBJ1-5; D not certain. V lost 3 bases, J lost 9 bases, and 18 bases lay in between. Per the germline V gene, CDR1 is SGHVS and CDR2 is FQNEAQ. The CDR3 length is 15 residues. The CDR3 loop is CASSFTDTHSSPQHF. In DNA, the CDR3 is TGTGCCAGCAGCTTTACTGATACCCACTCATCGCCCCAGCATTTT.

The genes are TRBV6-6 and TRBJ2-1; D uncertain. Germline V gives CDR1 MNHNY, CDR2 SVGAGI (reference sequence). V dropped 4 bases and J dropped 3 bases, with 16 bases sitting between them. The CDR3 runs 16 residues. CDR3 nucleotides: TGTGCCAGCAGTTTAGGAATAACTGGGATCTACAATGAGCAGTTCTTC. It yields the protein CASSLGITGIYNEQFF.

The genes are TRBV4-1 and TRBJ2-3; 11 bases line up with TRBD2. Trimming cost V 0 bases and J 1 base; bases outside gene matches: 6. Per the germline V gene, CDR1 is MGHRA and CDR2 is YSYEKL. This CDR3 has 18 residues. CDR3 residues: CASSQDLGLAVRTDTQYF. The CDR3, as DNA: TGCGCCAGCAGCCAAGATTTGGGACTAGCGGTCCGCACAGATACGCAGTATTTT.

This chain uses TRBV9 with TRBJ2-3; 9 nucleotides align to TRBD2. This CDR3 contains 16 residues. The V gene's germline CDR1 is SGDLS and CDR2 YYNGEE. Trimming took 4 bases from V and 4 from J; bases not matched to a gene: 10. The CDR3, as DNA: TGTGCCAGCAGCCCAACTCTAGCGGGAAGGGCAGATACGCAGTATTTT. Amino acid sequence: CASSPTLAGRADTQYF.

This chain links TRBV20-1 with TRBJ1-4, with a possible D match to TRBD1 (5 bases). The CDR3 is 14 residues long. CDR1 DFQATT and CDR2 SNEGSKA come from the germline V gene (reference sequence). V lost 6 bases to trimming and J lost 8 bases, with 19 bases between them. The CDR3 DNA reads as TGCAGTGCCCCTTACCGGGACGGAGGGGAAAAACTGTTTTTT. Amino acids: CSAPYRDGGEKLFF.

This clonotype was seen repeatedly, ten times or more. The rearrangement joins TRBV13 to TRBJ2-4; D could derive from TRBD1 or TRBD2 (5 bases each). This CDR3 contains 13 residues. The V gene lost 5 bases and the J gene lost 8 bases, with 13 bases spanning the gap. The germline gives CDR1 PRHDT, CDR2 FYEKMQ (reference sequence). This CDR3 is CASSPRVGDIQYF. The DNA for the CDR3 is TGTGCCAGCAGCCCGCGGGTGGGGGACATTCAGTACTTC.

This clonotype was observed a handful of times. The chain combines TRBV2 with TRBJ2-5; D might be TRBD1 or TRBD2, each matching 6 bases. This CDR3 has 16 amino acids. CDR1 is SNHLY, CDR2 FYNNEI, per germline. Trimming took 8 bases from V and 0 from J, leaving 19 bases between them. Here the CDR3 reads CASRRGIRDNQETQYF. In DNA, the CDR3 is TGTGCCAGCCGACGGGGGATCCGGGACAACCAAGAGACCCAGTACTTC.

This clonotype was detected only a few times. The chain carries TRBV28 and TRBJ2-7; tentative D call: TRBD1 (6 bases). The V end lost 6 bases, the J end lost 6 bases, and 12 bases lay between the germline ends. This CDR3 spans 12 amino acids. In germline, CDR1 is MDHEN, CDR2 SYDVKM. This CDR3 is CASRGAFSEQYF. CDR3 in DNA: TGTGCCAGCAGGGGGGCCTTTTCCGAGCAGTACTTC.

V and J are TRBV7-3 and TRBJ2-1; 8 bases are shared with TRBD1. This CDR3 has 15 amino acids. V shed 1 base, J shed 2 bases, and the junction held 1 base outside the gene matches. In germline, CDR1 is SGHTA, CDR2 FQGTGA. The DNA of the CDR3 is TGTGCCAGCAGCTTAATACAGGGGGCCTACAATGAGCAGTTCTTC. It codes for CASSLIQGAYNEQFF.

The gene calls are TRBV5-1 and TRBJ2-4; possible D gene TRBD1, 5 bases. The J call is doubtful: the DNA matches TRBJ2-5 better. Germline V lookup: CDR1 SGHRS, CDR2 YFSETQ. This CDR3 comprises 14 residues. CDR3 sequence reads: CASGLLGLQETQYF. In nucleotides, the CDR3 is TGCGCCAGCGGATTATTGGGGCTACAAGAGACCCAGTACTTC.

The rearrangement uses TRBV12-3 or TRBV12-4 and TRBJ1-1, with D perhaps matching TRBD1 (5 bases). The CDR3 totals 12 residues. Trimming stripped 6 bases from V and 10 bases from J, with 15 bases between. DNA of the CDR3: TGTGCCAGCAGATCAAGGTGGGGCGTAGCTTTCTTT. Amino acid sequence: CASRSRWGVAFF.

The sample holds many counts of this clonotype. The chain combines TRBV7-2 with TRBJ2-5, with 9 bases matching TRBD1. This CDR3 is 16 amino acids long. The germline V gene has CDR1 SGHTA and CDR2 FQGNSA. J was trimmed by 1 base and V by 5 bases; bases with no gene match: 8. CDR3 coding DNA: TGTGCCAGCAGCCCCGAACAGGGGGCCTTCCAAGAGACCCAGTACTTC. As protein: CASSPEQGAFQETQYF.

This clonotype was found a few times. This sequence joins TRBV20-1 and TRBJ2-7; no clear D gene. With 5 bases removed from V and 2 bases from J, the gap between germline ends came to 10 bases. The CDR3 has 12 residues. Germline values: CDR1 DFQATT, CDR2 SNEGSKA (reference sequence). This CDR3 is CSAGMEPYEQYF. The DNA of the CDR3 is TGCAGTGCTGGCATGGAACCCTACGAGCAGTACTTC.

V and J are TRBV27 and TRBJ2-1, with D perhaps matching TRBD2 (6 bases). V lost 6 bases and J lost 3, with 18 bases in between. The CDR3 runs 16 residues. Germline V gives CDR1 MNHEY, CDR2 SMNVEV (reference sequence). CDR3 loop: CASREGGDPNYNEQFF. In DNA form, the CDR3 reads TGTGCCAGCAGGGAAGGAGGGGACCCGAACTACAATGAGCAGTTCTTC.

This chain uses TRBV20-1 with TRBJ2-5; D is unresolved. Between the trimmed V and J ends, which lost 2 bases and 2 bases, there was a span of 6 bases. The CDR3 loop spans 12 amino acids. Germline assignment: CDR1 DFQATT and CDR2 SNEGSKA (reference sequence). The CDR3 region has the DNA TGCAGTGCTAGACAGGCACAAGAGACCCAGTACTTC. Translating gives CSARQAQETQYF.

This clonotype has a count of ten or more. In DNA, the CDR3 is TGCAGCGTTGGAGGGCCCTACGAGCAGTACTTC. Translated: CSVGGPYEQYF. The chain links TRBV29-1 to TRBJ2-7; maybe TRBD2 (5 bases). The CDR3 is 11 amino acids. In germline, CDR1 is SQVTM, CDR2 ANQGSEA. V was pared by 4 bases and J by 2 bases, with 6 bases between.

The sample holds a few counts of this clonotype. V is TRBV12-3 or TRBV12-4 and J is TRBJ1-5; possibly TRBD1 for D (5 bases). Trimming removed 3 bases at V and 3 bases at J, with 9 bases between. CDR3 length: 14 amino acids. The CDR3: CASSFGGINQPQHF. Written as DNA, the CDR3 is TGTGCCAGCAGTTTCGGGGGAATCAATCAGCCCCAGCATTTT.

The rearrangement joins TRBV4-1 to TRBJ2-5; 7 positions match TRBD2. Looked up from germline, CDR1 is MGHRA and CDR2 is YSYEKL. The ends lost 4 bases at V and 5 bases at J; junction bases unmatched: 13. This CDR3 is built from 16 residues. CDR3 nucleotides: TGCGCCAGCAGCCCTCTTTTGGGAGGGCTGGACGAGACCCAGTACTTC. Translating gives CASSPLLGGLDETQYF.